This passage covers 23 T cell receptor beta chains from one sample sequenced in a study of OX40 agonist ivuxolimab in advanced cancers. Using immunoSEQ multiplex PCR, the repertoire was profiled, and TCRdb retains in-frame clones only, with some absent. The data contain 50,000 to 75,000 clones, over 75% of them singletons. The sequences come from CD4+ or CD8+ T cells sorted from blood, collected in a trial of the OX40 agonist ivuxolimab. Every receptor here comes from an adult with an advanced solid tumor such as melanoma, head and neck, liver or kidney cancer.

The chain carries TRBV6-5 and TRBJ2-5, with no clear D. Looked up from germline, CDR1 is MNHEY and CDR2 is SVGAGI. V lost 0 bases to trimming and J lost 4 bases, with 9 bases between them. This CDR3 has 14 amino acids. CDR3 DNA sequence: TGTGCCAGCAGTTACTCGATCCCCGGAGAGACCCAGTACTTC. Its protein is CASSYSIPGETQYF.

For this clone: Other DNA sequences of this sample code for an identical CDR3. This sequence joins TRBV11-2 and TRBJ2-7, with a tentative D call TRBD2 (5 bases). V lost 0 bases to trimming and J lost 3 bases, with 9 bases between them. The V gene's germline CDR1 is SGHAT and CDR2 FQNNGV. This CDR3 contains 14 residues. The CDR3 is CASSLDPAGYEQYF. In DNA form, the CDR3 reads TGTGCCAGCAGCTTAGATCCGGCGGGCTACGAGCAGTACTTC.

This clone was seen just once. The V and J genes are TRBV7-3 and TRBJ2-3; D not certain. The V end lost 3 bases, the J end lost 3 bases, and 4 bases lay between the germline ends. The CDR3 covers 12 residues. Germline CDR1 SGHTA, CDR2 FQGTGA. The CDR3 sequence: CASSFDTDTQYF. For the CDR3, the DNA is TGTGCCAGCAGCTTTGATACAGATACGCAGTATTTT.

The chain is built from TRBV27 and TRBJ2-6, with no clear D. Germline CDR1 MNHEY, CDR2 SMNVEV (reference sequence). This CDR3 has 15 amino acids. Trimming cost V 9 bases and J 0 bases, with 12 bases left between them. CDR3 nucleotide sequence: TGTGCCAGTAGAAGGACGGCCTCTGGGGCCAACGTCCTGACTTTC. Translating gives CASRRTASGANVLTF. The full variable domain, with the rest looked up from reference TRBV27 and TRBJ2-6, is EAQVTQNPRYLITVTGKKLTVTCSQNMNHEYMSWYRQDPGLGLRQIYYSMNVEVTDKGDVPEGYKVSRKEKRNFPLILESPSPNQTSLYFCASRRTASGANVLTFGAGSRLTVL.

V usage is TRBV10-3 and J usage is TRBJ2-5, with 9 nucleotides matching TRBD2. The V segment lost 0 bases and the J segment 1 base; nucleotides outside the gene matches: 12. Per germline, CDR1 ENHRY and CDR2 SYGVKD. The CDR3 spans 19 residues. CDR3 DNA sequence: TGTGCCATCAGTGAGTCCGATAGTAGCGGGAGACCGTTCCAAGAGACCCAGTACTTC. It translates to CAISESDSSGRPFQETQYF.

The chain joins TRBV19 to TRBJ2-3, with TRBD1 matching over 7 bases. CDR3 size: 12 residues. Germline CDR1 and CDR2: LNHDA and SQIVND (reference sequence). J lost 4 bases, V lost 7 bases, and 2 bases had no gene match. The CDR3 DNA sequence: TGTGCCAGTAAAACAGGGGCAGATACGCAGTATTTT. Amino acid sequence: CASKTGADTQYF.

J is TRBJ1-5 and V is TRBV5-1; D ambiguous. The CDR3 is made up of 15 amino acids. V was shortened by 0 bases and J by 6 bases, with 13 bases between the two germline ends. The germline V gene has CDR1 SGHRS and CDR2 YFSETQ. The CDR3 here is CASSLGPNWGQPQHF. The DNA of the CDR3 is TGCGCCAGCAGCTTGGGGCCCAATTGGGGTCAGCCCCAGCATTTT.

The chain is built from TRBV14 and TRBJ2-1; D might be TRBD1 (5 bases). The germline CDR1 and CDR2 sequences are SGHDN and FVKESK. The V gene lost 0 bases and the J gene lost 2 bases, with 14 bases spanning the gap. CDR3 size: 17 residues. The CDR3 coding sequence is TGTGCCAGCAGCCAAGATCATAAGGGGCCGACCTACAATGAGCAGTTCTTC. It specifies CASSQDHKGPTYNEQFF. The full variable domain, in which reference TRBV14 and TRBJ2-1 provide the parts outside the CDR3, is EAGVTQFPSHSVIEKGQTVTLRCDPISGHDNLYWYRRVMGKEIKFLLHFVKESKQDESGMPNNRFLAERTGGTYSTLKVQPAELEDSGVYFCASSQDHKGPTYNEQFFGPGTRLTVL.

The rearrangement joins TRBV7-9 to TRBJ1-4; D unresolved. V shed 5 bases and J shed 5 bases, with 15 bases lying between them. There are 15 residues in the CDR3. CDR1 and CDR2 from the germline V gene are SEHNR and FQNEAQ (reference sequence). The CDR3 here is CASSPLWVLNEKLFF. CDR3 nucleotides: TGTGCCAGCAGCCCTTTGTGGGTCCTAAATGAAAAACTGTTTTTT. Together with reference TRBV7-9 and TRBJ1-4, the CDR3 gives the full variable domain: DTGVSQNPRHKITKRGQNVTFRCDPISEHNRLYWYRQTLGQGPEFLTYFQNEAQLEKSRLLSDRFSAERPKGSFSTLEIQRTEQGDSAMYLCASSPLWVLNEKLFFGSGTQLSVL.

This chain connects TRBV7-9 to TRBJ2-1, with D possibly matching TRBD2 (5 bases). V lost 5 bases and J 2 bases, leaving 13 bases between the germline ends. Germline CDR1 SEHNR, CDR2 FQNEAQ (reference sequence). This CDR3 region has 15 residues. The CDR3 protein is CASSDYNAAYNEQFF. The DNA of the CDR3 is TGTGCCAGCAGCGACTATAATGCGGCCTACAATGAGCAGTTCTTC.

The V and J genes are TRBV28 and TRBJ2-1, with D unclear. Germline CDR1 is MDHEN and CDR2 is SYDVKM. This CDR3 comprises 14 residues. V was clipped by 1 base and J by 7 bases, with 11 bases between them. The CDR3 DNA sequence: TGTGCCAGCAGTTTATTCCTTCTGGGTAATGAGCAGTTCTTC. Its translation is CASSLFLLGNEQFF.

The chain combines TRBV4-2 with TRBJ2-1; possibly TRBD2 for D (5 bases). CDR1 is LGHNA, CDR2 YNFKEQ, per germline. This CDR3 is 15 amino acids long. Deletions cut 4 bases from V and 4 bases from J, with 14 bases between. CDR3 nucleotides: TGTGCCAGCAGCCCGGAGGCCCCGGGGTACAATGAGCAGTTCTTC. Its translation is CASSPEAPGYNEQFF.

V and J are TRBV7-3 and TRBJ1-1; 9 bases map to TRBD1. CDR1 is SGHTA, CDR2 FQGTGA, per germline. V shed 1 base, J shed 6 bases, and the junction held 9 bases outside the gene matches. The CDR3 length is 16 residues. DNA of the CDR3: TGTGCCAGCAGCTTAAAGGGACAGGGAGGGATGTCTGAAGCTTTCTTT. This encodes CASSLKGQGGMSEAFF.

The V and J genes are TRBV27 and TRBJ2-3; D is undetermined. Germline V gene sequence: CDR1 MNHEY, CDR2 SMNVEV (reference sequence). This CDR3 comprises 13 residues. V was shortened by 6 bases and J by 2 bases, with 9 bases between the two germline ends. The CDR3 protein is CASSSDPTDTQYF. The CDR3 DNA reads TGTGCCAGCAGCTCTGATCCCACAGATACGCAGTATTTT.

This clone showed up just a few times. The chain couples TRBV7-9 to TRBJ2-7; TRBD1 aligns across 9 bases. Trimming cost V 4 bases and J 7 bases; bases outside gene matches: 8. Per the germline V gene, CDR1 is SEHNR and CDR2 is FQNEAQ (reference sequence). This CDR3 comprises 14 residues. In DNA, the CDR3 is TGTGCCAGCAGCTCCGGACAGGGGCCTTGGGAGCAGTACTTC. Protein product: CASSSGQGPWEQYF. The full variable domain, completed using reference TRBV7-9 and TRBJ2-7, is DTGVSQNPRHKITKRGQNVTFRCDPISEHNRLYWYRQTLGQGPEFLTYFQNEAQLEKSRLLSDRFSAERPKGSFSTLEIQRTEQGDSAMYLCASSSGQGPWEQYFGPGTRLTVT.

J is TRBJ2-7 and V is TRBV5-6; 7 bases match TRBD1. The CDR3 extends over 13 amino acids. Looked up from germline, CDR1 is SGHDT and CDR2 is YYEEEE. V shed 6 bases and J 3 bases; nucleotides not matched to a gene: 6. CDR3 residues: CASTSPGGYEQYF. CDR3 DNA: TGTGCCAGCACCTCCCCAGGGGGCTACGAGCAGTACTTC.

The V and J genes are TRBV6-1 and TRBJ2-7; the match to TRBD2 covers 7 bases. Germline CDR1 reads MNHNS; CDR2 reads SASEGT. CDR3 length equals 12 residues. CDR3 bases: TGTGCTGGGGGGGACTACTCCTACGAGCAGTACTTC. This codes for CAGGDYSYEQYF.

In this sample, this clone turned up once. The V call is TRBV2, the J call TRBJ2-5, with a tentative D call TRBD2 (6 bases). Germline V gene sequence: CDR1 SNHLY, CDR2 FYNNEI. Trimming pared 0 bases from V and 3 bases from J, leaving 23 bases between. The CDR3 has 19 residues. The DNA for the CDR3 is TGTGCCAGCAGTGAAGCGCTTCACGGGAGTTCCATATTTGAAGAGACCCAGTACTTC. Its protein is CASSEALHGSSIFEETQYF.

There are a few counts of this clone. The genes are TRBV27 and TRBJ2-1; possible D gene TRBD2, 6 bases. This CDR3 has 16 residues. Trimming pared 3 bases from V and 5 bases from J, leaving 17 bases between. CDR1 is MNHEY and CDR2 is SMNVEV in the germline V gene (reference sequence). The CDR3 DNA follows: TGTGCCAGCAGTTTGATCGGGAGTTCCCCCGACAATGAGCAGTTCTTC. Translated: CASSLIGSSPDNEQFF.

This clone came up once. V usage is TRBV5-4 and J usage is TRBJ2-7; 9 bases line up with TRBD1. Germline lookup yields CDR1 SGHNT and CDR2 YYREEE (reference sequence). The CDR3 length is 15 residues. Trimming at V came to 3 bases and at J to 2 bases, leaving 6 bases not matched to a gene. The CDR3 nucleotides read TGTGCCAGCAGCTCACCCGGACAGGGGACCTACGAGCAGTACTTC. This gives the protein CASSSPGQGTYEQYF.

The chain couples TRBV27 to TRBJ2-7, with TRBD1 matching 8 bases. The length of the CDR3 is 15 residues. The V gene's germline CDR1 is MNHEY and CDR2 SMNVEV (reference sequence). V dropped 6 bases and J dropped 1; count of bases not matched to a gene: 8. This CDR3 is CASSLQGDSSYEQYF. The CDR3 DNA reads TGTGCCAGCAGCCTACAGGGGGACTCTTCCTACGAGCAGTACTTC.

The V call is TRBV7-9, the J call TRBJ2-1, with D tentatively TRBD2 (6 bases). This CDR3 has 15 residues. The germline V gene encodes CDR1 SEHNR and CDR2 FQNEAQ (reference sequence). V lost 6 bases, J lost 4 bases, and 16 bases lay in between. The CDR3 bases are TGTGCCAGCAGTTACCGGGACTGGGCATACAATGAGCAGTTCTTC. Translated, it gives CASSYRDWAYNEQFF. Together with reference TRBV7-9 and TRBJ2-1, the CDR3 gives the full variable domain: DTGVSQNPRHKITKRGQNVTFRCDPISEHNRLYWYRQTLGQGPEFLTYFQNEAQLEKSRLLSDRFSAERPKGSFSTLEIQRTEQGDSAMYLCASSYRDWAYNEQFFGPGTRLTVL.

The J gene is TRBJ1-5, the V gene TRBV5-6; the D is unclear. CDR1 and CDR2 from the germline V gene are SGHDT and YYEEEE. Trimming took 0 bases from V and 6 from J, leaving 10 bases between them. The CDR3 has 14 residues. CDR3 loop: CASSLARSRQPQHF. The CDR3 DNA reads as TGTGCCAGCAGCTTGGCCCGTTCCCGTCAGCCCCAGCATTTT.